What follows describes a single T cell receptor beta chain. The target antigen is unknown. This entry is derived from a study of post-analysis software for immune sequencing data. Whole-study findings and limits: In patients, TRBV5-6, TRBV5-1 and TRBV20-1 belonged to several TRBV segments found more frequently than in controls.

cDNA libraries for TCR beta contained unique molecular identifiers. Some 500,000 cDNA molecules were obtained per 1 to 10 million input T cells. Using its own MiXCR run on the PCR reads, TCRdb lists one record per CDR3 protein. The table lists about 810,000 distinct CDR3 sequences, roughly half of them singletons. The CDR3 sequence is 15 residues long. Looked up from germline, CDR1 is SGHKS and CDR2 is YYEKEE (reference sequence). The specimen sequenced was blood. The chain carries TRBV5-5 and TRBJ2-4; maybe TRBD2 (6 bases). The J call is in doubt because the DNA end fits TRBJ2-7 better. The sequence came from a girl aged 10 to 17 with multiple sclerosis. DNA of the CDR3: TGTGCCAGCAGCCCTCACGGGGCGGGAACCTACGAGCAGTACTTC. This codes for CASSPHGAGTYEQYF.